This T cell receptor (beta chain) comes out of a study of naive and memory T cell subsets. The study, taken as a whole, reports: Possibly reflecting memory cells re-expressing CD45RA, a few larger clonotypes occurred in naive repertoires, especially CD8.

Both TRBC1 and TRBC2 were covered by a beta constant-region primer of two equimolar oligonucleotides. Ligated cDNA was amplified by four rounds of PCR with nested alpha and beta constant-region primers and SP2. One entry per CDR3 protein results from TCRdb running MiXCR on the UMI-ligation and nested PCR reads. The data show about 90,000 distinct CDR3 sequences, roughly 10% seen once. Germline V gives CDR1 SGHVS, CDR2 FNYEAQ. The CDR3 covers 17 residues. With V trimmed by 5 bases and J by 1 base, 11 bases remained unmatched. This clonotype has just a few counts. What it recognizes is unknown. Sequenced material: naive CD4+ T cells from blood. The rearrangement joins TRBV7-6 to TRBJ2-3; 8 bases fit TRBD2. The source is a human donor in good health. CDR3 nucleotide sequence: TGTGCCAGCAGCACCTCCGGGGCGCGGGGGGGCACAGATACGCAGTATTTT. Protein sequence: CASSTSGARGGTDTQYF. Using reference TRBV7-6 and TRBJ2-3 for the parts outside the CDR3, the full variable domain is GAGVSQSPRYKVTKRGQDVALRCDPISGHVSLYWYRQALGQGPEFLTYFNYEAQQDKSGLPNDRFSAERPEGSISTLTIQRTEQRDSAMYRCASSTSGARGGTDTQYFGPGTRLTVL.